This TCR beta chain stems from a study of spatial heterogeneity in lung cancer. For the study at large: The study consistently detected more beta-chain than alpha-chain sequences.

Per the germline V gene, CDR1 is SGHRS and CDR2 is YFSETQ. With 4 bases removed from V and 2 bases from J, the gap between germline ends came to 14 bases. CDR3 length equals 15 residues. By sample share, this clonotype is large. Its antigen is still unknown. This beta chain was picked up by a library intended for alpha chains and is off target, so its count carries little meaning. Time point denoted: sample taken at primary tumor resection. Unsorted whole RNA from tumor, nontumor lung or frozen PBMC underwent sequencing. TCRdb processed the 5' RACE reads anew with MiXCR; each CDR3 protein has one entry. Of about 820 distinct CDR3 sequences listed, about 7% are singletons. The study's findings and limits: Tumors with more nonsynonymous mutations had more expanded intratumoral alpha and beta TCRs. Alpha chains reached an estimated coverage of approximately 6.6% of tumor T cells, and beta chains approximately 13%.

The sequenced sample was lung tumor tissue, obtained at surgery. The rearrangement links TRBV5-1 to TRBJ2-3; either TRBD1 or TRBD2 may fit D (5 bases each). The TCR originated in a female donor with early-stage non-small cell lung cancer. DNA of the CDR3: TGCGCCAGCAGCCGGGACCTCTCGGACACAGATACGCAGTATTTT. It specifies CASSRDLSDTDTQYF.